These 4 T cell receptor beta chains were all obtained from the same sample, sequenced in a study of T cell responses to AZD1222 COVID-19 vaccine. TCRdb's copy holds only in-frame clones and misses some; the assay was immunoSEQ multiplex PCR. The sample gives roughly 200,000 clones, more than 85% of which show up once; 1.5% to 2% is in the top ten. The specimen comprised peripheral blood, sampled 28 days after the second AZD1222 dose. The receptors derive from an adult who received the AZD1222 COVID-19 vaccine.

The chain links TRBV12-3 or TRBV12-4 to TRBJ2-3; D is unclear. This CDR3 is built from 13 residues. The V end was cut by 3 bases, the J end by 2 bases, with 6 bases between. Written as DNA, the CDR3 is TGTGCCAGCAGTTTGGACCTCACAGATACGCAGTATTTT. It codes for CASSLDLTDTQYF.

The chain couples TRBV18 to TRBJ1-4, with D unresolved. Trimming removed 4 bases from V and 5 bases from J, with 14 bases in between. CDR1 and CDR2 from the germline V gene are KGHSH and LQKENI. This CDR3 region has 15 residues. The CDR3 is CASSLLTARNEKLFF. The DNA of the CDR3 is TGTGCCAGCTCACTACTGACGGCTCGCAATGAAAAACTGTTTTTT.

This clone was picked up one time. V is TRBV18 and J is TRBJ1-3; 7 bases agree with TRBD1. The CDR3 totals 17 residues. After removal of 10 bases from V and 2 bases from J, the junction contained 17 bases not matched to a gene. Germline CDR1 reads KGHSH; CDR2 reads LQKENI. CDR3 nucleotide sequence: TGTGCCACCAGGGGAGGGGGCGCATCGGCTCCTGGAAACACCATATATTTT. This gives the protein CATRGGGASAPGNTIYF.

The chain joins TRBV4-1 to TRBJ2-3; D remains ambiguous. Germline V CDR1 and CDR2: MGHRA, YSYEKL. Deletions cut 0 bases from V and 7 bases from J, with 5 bases between. The CDR3 runs to 12 residues. In DNA form, the CDR3 reads TGCGCCAGCAGCCAAGATTGGAATACGCAGTATTTT. Amino acid sequence: CASSQDWNTQYF.